These 22 T cell receptor beta chains originate from one sample sequenced in a study of shared clonotypes between healthy human individuals. The naive CD8 subset, CD45RO-negative cells positively selected for CCR7, excluded terminally differentiated effector memory CD45RA+ cells. Using immunoSEQ multiplex PCR, the repertoire was profiled, and TCRdb retains in-frame clones only, with some absent. The repertoire includes about 1,900,000 clones, around 96% of them detected once, and more than 0.95% sits in the top ten. Material for sequencing was naive CD8+ T cells sorted from blood. These receptors all come from a man aged 18 to 30 in good health.

This rearrangement joins TRBV27 to TRBJ1-5; TRBD1 is a possible D gene (6 bases). The CDR3 extends over 14 amino acids. Germline-derived CDR1 and CDR2 are MNHEY and SMNVEV (reference sequence). V shed 6 bases and J shed 7 bases, with 16 bases lying between them. The CDR3, as DNA: TGTGCCAGCAGCACACAGGGTGTTCAACAGCCCCAGCATTTT. The encoded protein is CASSTQGVQQPQHF.

DNA of the CDR3: TGTGCCAGCAGCTTATCCACACAGGGGGCAGGTACTGAAGCTTTCTTT. Protein sequence: CASSLSTQGAGTEAFF. The chain combines TRBV7-9 with TRBJ1-1, with TRBD1 matching over 9 bases. Trimming cost V 2 bases and J 5 bases; bases outside gene matches: 9. CDR3 length equals 16 residues. Per the germline V gene, CDR1 is SEHNR and CDR2 is FQNEAQ (reference sequence).

This chain connects TRBV4-2 to TRBJ2-7; D not certain. V was shortened by 0 bases and J by 2 bases, with 8 bases between the two germline ends. Germline V gene sequence: CDR1 LGHNA, CDR2 YNFKEQ. This CDR3 region has 14 residues. CDR3: CASSQERQTYEQYF. Written as DNA, the CDR3 is TGTGCCAGCAGCCAAGAACGACAAACCTACGAGCAGTACTTC.

For this clone: In the same sample, other DNA sequences code for this CDR3. The rearrangement joins TRBV5-1 to TRBJ1-1; D perhaps matches TRBD1 (5 bases). The CDR3 covers 13 residues. Trimming cost V 0 bases and J 5 bases, with 8 bases left between them. Germline assignment: CDR1 SGHRS and CDR2 YFSETQ. The CDR3 nucleotides read TGCGCCAGCAGCTTGGGACAGACTACTGAAGCTTTCTTT. Protein: CASSLGQTTEAFF.

V gene TRBV5-1 combines with J gene TRBJ2-1; D gene uncertain. CDR1 is SGHRS, CDR2 YFSETQ, per germline. The CDR3 runs to 15 residues. Between the trimmed V and J ends, which lost 0 bases and 0 bases, there was a span of 7 bases. The CDR3 sequence: CASSLDPVSYNEQFF. The CDR3 region has the DNA TGCGCCAGCAGCTTGGATCCTGTCTCCTACAATGAGCAGTTCTTC.

This chain connects TRBV27 to TRBJ2-3; the match to TRBD1 covers 8 bases. V lost 3 bases and J lost 5; bases outside the gene matches: 10. This CDR3 is built from 16 residues. Germline values: CDR1 MNHEY, CDR2 SMNVEV (reference sequence). For the CDR3, the DNA is TGTGCCAGCAGTTTCCTGGGGGTCAGGGGGCAAGATACGCAGTATTTT. It is translated as CASSFLGVRGQDTQYF.

This clone has a single count. The rearrangement joins TRBV5-8 to TRBJ1-6; D not resolved. This CDR3 is built from 16 residues. Trimming removed 0 bases from V and 10 bases from J, with 17 bases in between. Per germline, CDR1 SGHTS and CDR2 YDEGEE. The DNA of the CDR3 is TGTGCCAGCAGCTTGGGATCGGTGTGGGGTGGATCACCCCTCCACTTT. Protein sequence: CASSLGSVWGGSPLHF.

The gene calls are TRBV7-6 and TRBJ2-7; no firm D call. The germline gives CDR1 SGHVS, CDR2 FNYEAQ. CDR3 length: 13 residues. V shed 5 bases and J shed 8 bases, with 16 bases lying between them. The CDR3 nucleotides read TGTGCCAGCAGCCTAAATGCTGACCCTCAGCAGTACTTC. Translation gives CASSLNADPQQYF.

For the CDR3, the DNA is TGTGCCAGCAGCTTAGCGCCCTACAGGGAGCAGTACTTC. Translating it yields CASSLAPYREQYF. This chain joins TRBV7-9 and TRBJ2-7, with TRBD1 as a possible D gene (5 bases). The ends were cut back, 0 bases at V and 7 bases at J, with 10 bases in the middle. This CDR3 contains 13 residues. Germline lookup yields CDR1 SEHNR and CDR2 FQNEAQ (reference sequence).

V usage is TRBV2 and J usage is TRBJ2-1; D is possibly TRBD1 (6 bases). CDR1 SNHLY and CDR2 FYNNEI come from the germline V gene. V lost 3 bases and J 3 bases, leaving 24 bases between the germline ends. This CDR3 is 19 amino acids long. The CDR3 nucleotides are TGTGCCAGCAGTGATCGTGAGGGACATTACTGGGCAAGCTACAATGAGCAGTTCTTC. It specifies CASSDREGHYWASYNEQFF.

V gene TRBV4-2 combines with J gene TRBJ2-5; 9 nucleotides agree with TRBD2. After removal of 4 bases from V and 4 bases from J, the junction contained 10 bases not matched to a gene. Germline-derived CDR1 and CDR2 are LGHNA and YNFKEQ. The CDR3 is 16 amino acids. The CDR3 nucleotides read TGTGCCAGCAGCCTACCCGGCGGGGGGGCAAGAGAGACCCAGTACTTC. Translating gives CASSLPGGGARETQYF.

J is TRBJ2-7 and V is TRBV27; D is ambiguous. This CDR3 has 13 amino acids. Per germline, CDR1 MNHEY and CDR2 SMNVEV (reference sequence). The V gene lost 6 bases and the J gene lost 0 bases, with 9 bases spanning the gap. The CDR3 reads CASREALSYEQYF. CDR3 bases: TGTGCCAGCAGAGAGGCCCTCTCCTACGAGCAGTACTTC.

A word on this clone: At one of its ends the junction is not consistent with the germline gene, which may arise from a read error. The chain links TRBV7-7 to TRBJ2-1; D possibly corresponds to TRBD2 (6 bases). CDR1 is SSHAT, CDR2 FNYEAQ, per germline (reference sequence). This CDR3 is 13 amino acids long. The CDR3 region has the DNA TGTGCTAGCAGCCCCGGAGGGCCATGGGAGCAGTTCTTC. This sequence encodes CASSPGGPWEQFF.

The chain is built from TRBV27 and TRBJ1-2, with TRBD1 matching 7 bases. Trimming took 5 bases from V and 8 from J; bases not matched to a gene: 17. The CDR3 runs 16 residues. CDR1 and CDR2 (germline): MNHEY, SMNVEV (reference sequence). The CDR3 region has the DNA TGTGCCAGCAGTCCCTCGACCGGGACAGCCCTTTTGGGCTACACCTTC. Translating it yields CASSPSTGTALLGYTF.

CDR3 sequence (DNA): TGTGCCAGCAGCTTAGAGACTAGCGGCTTTTACAATGAGCAGTTCTTC. Residues: CASSLETSGFYNEQFF. The chain employs TRBV7-8 and TRBJ2-1, with 9 bases aligning to TRBD2. The V gene's germline CDR1 is SGHVS and CDR2 FQNEAQ. Trimming cost V 1 base and J 4 bases; bases outside gene matches: 5. This CDR3 has 16 residues.

This clone occurred a few times. The chain links TRBV10-1 to TRBJ2-4; D is possibly TRBD1 (5 bases). Germline V lookup: CDR1 WNHNN, CDR2 SYGVQD (reference sequence). V was clipped by 3 bases and J by 8 bases, with 14 bases between them. CDR3 length equals 14 residues. As DNA, the CDR3 is TGCGCCAGCAGTGAAGGCAGGGTTGGGGACATTCAGTACTTC. This translates into CASSEGRVGDIQYF.

V is TRBV14 and J is TRBJ1-1; TRBD1 might be the D (5 bases). The CDR3 has 14 residues. Trimming took off 5 bases at V and 1 base at J, with 11 bases between the two ends. Per germline, CDR1 SGHDN and CDR2 FVKESK. The CDR3 DNA sequence: TGTGCCAGCAGCGCTTGGGGGACGAACACTGAAGCTTTCTTT. This sequence encodes CASSAWGTNTEAFF. The entire variable domain, with the rest obtained from reference TRBV14 and TRBJ1-1, is as follows: EAGVTQFPSHSVIEKGQTVTLRCDPISGHDNLYWYRRVMGKEIKFLLHFVKESKQDESGMPNNRFLAERTGGTYSTLKVQPAELEDSGVYFCASSAWGTNTEAFFGQGTRLTVV.

The CDR3 region is CASSLMVYTGELFF. The CDR3 coding sequence is TGTGCCAGCAGTTTGATGGTATACACCGGGGAGCTGTTTTTT. V gene TRBV6-5 combines with J gene TRBJ2-2; no clear D gene. This CDR3 contains 14 residues. Trimming stripped 4 bases from V and 3 bases from J, with 9 bases between. CDR1 is MNHEY, CDR2 SVGAGI, per germline.

To note about this clone: This specimen includes other DNA sequences encoding the same CDR3. The chain carries TRBV5-1 and TRBJ2-3, with unresolved D. V shed 3 bases and J shed 0 bases, with 11 bases lying between them. The germline CDR1 and CDR2 sequences are SGHRS and YFSETQ. The CDR3 contains 15 residues. CDR3 sequence (DNA): TGCGCCAGCAGCTCGGGTACTCTAAGCACAGATACGCAGTATTTT. It specifies CASSSGTLSTDTQYF.

The chain combines TRBV7-9 with TRBJ2-7; perhaps TRBD2 as D (6 bases). Germline CDR1 SEHNR, CDR2 FQNEAQ (reference sequence). Trimming removed 0 bases at V and 3 bases at J, with 15 bases between. CDR3 length: 16 residues. CDR3 nucleotides: TGTGCCAGCAGCTTAGCCCGGGGCCAGGGAGGCTACGAGCAGTACTTC. Protein: CASSLARGQGGYEQYF.

This rearrangement joins TRBV4-1 to TRBJ2-5, with D perhaps being TRBD1 or TRBD2 (6 bases each). CDR3 length: 15 residues. Germline V gene lookup returns CDR1 MGHRA and CDR2 YSYEKL. Trimming cost V 4 bases and J 0 bases, with 12 bases left between them. The CDR3 here is CASSLGGTYQETQYF. CDR3 in DNA: TGCGCCAGCAGCCTCGGGGGCACGTACCAAGAGACCCAGTACTTC.

This chain links TRBV21-1 with TRBJ2-7. TRBV21-1 is a pseudogene. This CDR3 has 14 amino acids. The DNA of the CDR3 is TGTGCCAGCAGCCGGCATCAGATTTTCTACGAGCAGTACTTC. Its translation is CASSRHQIFYEQYF.